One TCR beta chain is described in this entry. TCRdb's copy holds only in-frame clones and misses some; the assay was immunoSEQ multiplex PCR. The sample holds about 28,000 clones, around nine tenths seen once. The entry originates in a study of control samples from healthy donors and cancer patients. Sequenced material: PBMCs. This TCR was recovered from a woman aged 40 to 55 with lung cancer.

The DNA of the CDR3 is TGTGCCAGTAGTGGACGACACAACTCTGGGGCCAACGTCCTGACTTTC. Translation: CASSGRHNSGANVLTF. The chain employs TRBV19 and TRBJ2-6; no definite D call. The germline V gene encodes CDR1 LNHDA and CDR2 SQIVND (reference sequence). The CDR3 extends over 16 amino acids. With 5 bases removed from V and 0 bases from J, the gap between germline ends came to 11 bases.